The entry below gives a single T cell receptor beta chain sequence along with its context. The entry originates in a study of blood T cell repertoires in COVID-19. Authors' methods: Reference gene primer amplification yielded estimated nucleated cell counts. Libraries were prepared by immunoSEQ multiplex PCR; TCRdb keeps only in-frame clonotypes and omits some of them. The D gene and trimming were derived from the DNA, and the V and J assignments and clone size from that table. The data contain about 140,000 clones, around 79% of them singletons. Donors were grouped by their self-reported clinical history. The V gene lost 3 bases and the J gene lost 4 bases, with 13 bases spanning the gap. The germline gives CDR1 LNHDA, CDR2 SQIVND (reference sequence). The CDR3 has 15 amino acids.

The TCR comes from a woman between 45 and 60 years old who had recovered from COVID-19. The chain combines TRBV19 with TRBJ1-3; perhaps TRBD1 as D (6 bases). Specimen: PBMCs or T cells enriched from blood (not recorded which). CDR3 nucleotide sequence: TGTGCCAGTAGTATCATCCAGGGGACCGGAAACACCATATATTTT. It specifies CASSIIQGTGNTIYF.